The rows below give T cell receptor beta chains drawn from one sample of a study of T-cell reconstitution after alpha-beta-depleted transplantation in children. TCRdb used MiXCR to reprocess the PCR reads, holding one entry per CDR3 protein. The table includes some 200,000 distinct CDR3 sequences, about 6.4% detected once. Sequenced material: PBMCs from the stem cell graft donor, taken from the stem cell graft. These receptors were obtained from a human donor who donated a stem cell graft to a child with Wiskott-Aldrich syndrome. CDR3s leave out the opening cysteine and the closing phenylalanine or tryptophan.

V gene: TRBV11-2; J gene: TRBJ2-1; CDR3 protein: ASSLGTGKQF
V gene: TRBV18; J gene: TRBJ2-1; CDR3 protein: ASSPPDFGGLYNEQF
V gene: TRBV10-3; J gene: TRBJ2-1; CDR3 protein: ATRTSGGAAENEQF
V gene: TRBV10-3; J gene: TRBJ2-7; CDR3 protein: AISGGDGRDEQY
V gene: TRBV5-1; J gene: TRBJ1-3; CDR3 protein: ASSSQGTDGNTIY
V gene: TRBV28; J gene: TRBJ1-3; CDR3 protein: ASSWGLDSGNTIY
V gene: TRBV28; J gene: TRBJ1-4; CDR3 protein: ASTLHRTSTNEKLF
V gene: TRBV12-3/TRBV12-4; J gene: TRBJ2-1; CDR3 protein: ASTLGGALGEQF
V gene: TRBV29-1; J gene: TRBJ2-7; CDR3 protein: SVETGVVYEQY
V gene: TRBV7-9; J gene: TRBJ2-4; CDR3 protein: AGEGARTQY
V gene: TRBV29-1; J gene: TRBJ2-7; CDR3 protein: SVVVQGPYEQY
V gene: TRBV28; J gene: TRBJ1-2; CDR3 protein: ASSPGRPGPYT
V gene: TRBV30; J gene: TRBJ2-1; CDR3 protein: AWSPRLGEQF
V gene: TRBV25-1; J gene: TRBJ1-6; CDR3 protein: ASSKTGLTNSPLH
V gene: TRBV7-6; J gene: TRBJ2-3; CDR3 protein: ASRKTGVLSTDTQY
V gene: TRBV12-3/TRBV12-4; J gene: TRBJ2-1; CDR3 protein: ASSLSRAGGNEQF
V gene: TRBV4-1; J gene: TRBJ2-5; CDR3 protein: ASSRKLAGGRETQY
V gene: TRBV24-1; J gene: TRBJ2-3; CDR3 protein: ATSRTGGGTDTQY
V gene: TRBV6-5; J gene: TRBJ2-1; CDR3 protein: ASSYSGGPHYNEQF
V gene: TRBV9; J gene: TRBJ2-4; CDR3 protein: ASSVDSGPNKNIQY
V gene: TRBV7-2; J gene: TRBJ2-3; CDR3 protein: ASRTSTDTQY
V gene: TRBV10-1; J gene: TRBJ1-2; CDR3 protein: ASSGGTVRSGYT
V gene: TRBV9; J gene: TRBJ1-1; CDR3 protein: ASGRVDTEAF
V gene: TRBV5-5; J gene: TRBJ2-1; CDR3 protein: ASSHRTGAGNNEQF
V gene: TRBV6-6; J gene: TRBJ1-4; CDR3 protein: ASSYSMGEKLF
V gene: TRBV10-3; J gene: TRBJ1-1; CDR3 protein: ARDRRNTEAF
V gene: TRBV12-3/TRBV12-4; J gene: TRBJ1-2; CDR3 protein: ASSSSLWGKSYGYT
V gene: TRBV6-2/TRBV6-3; J gene: TRBJ2-7; CDR3 protein: ASSGTGARYEQY
V gene: TRBV2; J gene: TRBJ2-1; CDR3 protein: AMRLLSSYNEQF
V gene: TRBV7-9; J gene: TRBJ2-5; CDR3 protein: ASSFASGETQY
V gene: TRBV7-6; J gene: TRBJ2-1; CDR3 protein: ASSSPQGLANNEQF
V gene: TRBV29-1; J gene: TRBJ2-7; CDR3 protein: STWKTGGHEQY
V gene: TRBV5-1; J gene: TRBJ1-1; CDR3 protein: ASSLVDRENTEAF
V gene: TRBV29-1; J gene: TRBJ1-2; CDR3 protein: SVEGRGRNSGYT
V gene: TRBV15; J gene: TRBJ2-1; CDR3 protein: ATSRRLAVYNEQF
V gene: TRBV9; J gene: TRBJ1-1; CDR3 protein: ASRRDRGEAF
V gene: TRBV5-1; J gene: TRBJ2-5; CDR3 protein: ASSLVGEAETQY
V gene: TRBV15; J gene: TRBJ2-1; CDR3 protein: ATSPQREVIYNEQF
V gene: TRBV6-1; J gene: TRBJ2-7; CDR3 protein: ASTTRGSGRAYEQY
V gene: TRBV27; J gene: TRBJ1-1; CDR3 protein: ASSMRQGRTEAF
V gene: TRBV24-1; J gene: TRBJ2-1; CDR3 protein: ATSLTGGYEQF
V gene: TRBV7-9; J gene: TRBJ2-5; CDR3 protein: ASRIQGETQY
V gene: TRBV6-4; J gene: TRBJ2-2; CDR3 protein: ASSERGDTGELF
V gene: TRBV6-5; J gene: TRBJ1-5; CDR3 protein: ATQGVNNQPQH
V gene: TRBV12-3/TRBV12-4; J gene: TRBJ1-1; CDR3 protein: ASRKRRQGEGTEAF
V gene: TRBV24-1; J gene: TRBJ2-7; CDR3 protein: ATSGTGALFYEQY
V gene: TRBV6-1; J gene: TRBJ2-3; CDR3 protein: ASTQGLPDRVTDTQY
V gene: TRBV7-8; J gene: TRBJ2-3; CDR3 protein: ASSPSRITLDTQY
V gene: TRBV10-1; J gene: TRBJ1-5; CDR3 protein: ARRQGMRNQPQH
V gene: TRBV20-1; J gene: TRBJ1-1; CDR3 protein: SARDTRVGTEAF
V gene: TRBV18; J gene: TRBJ2-3; CDR3 protein: ASSPPVASSTDTQY
V gene: TRBV4-3; J gene: TRBJ1-4; CDR3 protein: ASSQLRDRGTEKLF
V gene: TRBV15; J gene: TRBJ2-7; CDR3 protein: ATSFNRDIVNEQY
V gene: TRBV28; J gene: TRBJ2-7; CDR3 protein: ASTRRDLTAN
V gene: TRBV13; J gene: TRBJ1-1; CDR3 protein: ASSLERASTEAF
V gene: TRBV10-2; J gene: TRBJ1-1; CDR3 protein: ASSELGITNTEAF
V gene: TRBV29-1; J gene: TRBJ2-1; CDR3 protein: SQSVGSASSYNEQF
V gene: TRBV20-1; J gene: TRBJ2-1; CDR3 protein: SAGILASGGNEQF
V gene: TRBV11-2; J gene: TRBJ2-7; CDR3 protein: ASSSRGGREQY